Reported below is one T cell receptor (beta chain). No cognate antigen has been identified for it. No base quality values were provided; no much bigger clone lies one nucleotide off. The CDR3 covers 14 residues, taking in both the cysteine and the phenylalanine. Left in the record is the CDR3 DNA by itself, 42 bases read in frame from the first base. V loses 1 base, J loses 2 bases, and the germline ends lie 5 bases apart. According to the germline V gene (reference sequence), CDR1 reads SEHNR and CDR2 reads FQNEAQ. This record comes from a study of post-analysis software for immune sequencing data (dated by TCRdb to the mid-2010s). Describing the broader study: Recorded disease courses included relapsing-remitting, secondary progressive and progressive-relapsing multiple sclerosis, with some patients lacking subtype annotation. Patient repertoires were compared against about a dozen previously published healthy control repertoires from donors aged about 6 to 25 years. A subset of samples was prepared in parallel using single-end sample barcoding, then pooled and co-amplified after Illumina adapter ligation. What the work shows at the level of the full study, not this receptor alone: Patients showed significantly higher frequencies than controls for a handful of TRBV segments, among them TRBV5-6, TRBV5-1 and TRBV20-1. The multiple sclerosis patient group was slightly younger than the control group. Direct clustering with F measure showed strong co-clustering of samples prepared in the same batch, prompting a batch-effect correction. Compared with controls, multiple sclerosis patients had significantly lower normalized Chao1 diversity, a finding suggesting substantial peripheral T-cell clonal expansion.

Library prep was done by PCR. Data came from an Illumina HiSeq 2500. To reduce PCR and sequencing biases, unique molecular identifiers were built into the TCR beta cDNA libraries. Per 1 to 10 million input T cells, approximately 500,000 cDNA molecules were obtained, such that each molecule approximated one T cell. The patient libraries were prepared and sequenced using the same protocol as the earlier healthy control dataset. Within a given batch, samples were prepared together, multiplexed and sequenced on the same HiSeq lane. In the original analysis: MIGEC was used to process the raw barcoded reads, and molecular identifier groups with only a single read were discarded before consensus assembly and CDR3 extraction. Clonotype tables were post-analysed with VDJtools, and diversity was normalized by down-sampling all datasets to the smallest sample size. In repertoire overlap clustering, CDR3 amino acid sequences, but not nucleotide sequences, were matched to correct batch-related cross-sample contamination. The public sequencing data were trimmed at Q25 with fastp and processed into clonotypes with MiXCR by TCRdb, which kept only in-frame beta chains. For every CDR3 protein sequence, its rows merge into one entry that carries the most common genes and DNA. The V and J calls follow TCRdb's processing rather than the paper's. The sample table shows around 200,000 distinct CDR3 sequences, and 29% are seen once. The ten largest account for approximately 3.6% of the sample.

TCR beta repertoires were profiled from peripheral blood of more than ten young patients with multiple sclerosis to demonstrate the VDJtools post-analysis software. The multiple sclerosis patients were children and adolescents ranging in age from about 6 to 17 years. Input material: blood. This clonotype was obtained from a girl aged 2-17 years with multiple sclerosis. The rearrangement combines TRBV7-9 with TRBJ1-4, with the D segment identity uncertain. The base sequence is TGTGCCAGCAGCTTAGTTGGGACTAATGAAAAACTGTTTTTT. Its translation is CASSLVGTNEKLFF. The CDR3, completed at both ends by the reference TRBV7-9 and TRBJ1-4 genes, gives the full variable domain DTGVSQNPRHKITKRGQNVTFRCDPISEHNRLYWYRQTLGQGPEFLTYFQNEAQLEKSRLLSDRFSAERPKGSFSTLEIQRTEQGDSAMYLCASSLVGTNEKLFFGSGTQLSVL.